This T cell receptor beta chain was identified during a study of blood T cell repertoires in COVID-19. Sequencing used immunoSEQ multiplex PCR; TCRdb keeps in-frame clones, though not all of them. The data hold 130,000 to 150,000 clones, with approximately 80% observed a single time. Per the germline V gene, CDR1 is MNHEY and CDR2 is SVGAGI. The CDR3 sequence is 15 residues long. With V trimmed by 0 bases and J by 6 bases, 7 bases remained unmatched. The clonotype was recovered from a woman of 80 years or more with acute or convalescent COVID-19. Sequences were obtained from peripheral blood. The rearrangement links TRBV6-5 to TRBJ1-2, with 7 bases that match TRBD1. CDR3 DNA sequence: TGTGCCAGCAGTTACTCCAGGCAGGGGGTAGATGGCTACACCTTC. This translates into CASSYSRQGVDGYTF.